These 4 T cell receptor beta chains share one sample of origin, sequenced in a study of shared clonotypes between healthy human individuals. TCRdb's copy holds only in-frame clones and misses some; the assay was immunoSEQ multiplex PCR. Of approximately 500,000 clones in the sample, 81% are singletons; the top ten hold approximately 12%. The sample comprised PBMCs. The receptors come from a middle-aged woman in good health. Some clones in this sample may be carry-over from other donors' samples.

As regards this clone: A read error is the likely source, as a far larger clone sits one nucleotide away. V gene TRBV30 combines with J gene TRBJ1-5, with D tentatively TRBD1 (6 bases). The CDR3 has 14 residues. Germline V gene lookup returns CDR1 GTSNPN and CDR2 SVGIG (reference sequence). CDR3 loop: CAWSTGQNNQPQRF. The CDR3 DNA reads as TGTGCCTGGAGTACTGGACAGAACAATCAGCCCCAGCGTTTT.

In its sample, this clone was seen a few times. The same CDR3 arises from other DNA sequences in this sample as well. The genes are TRBV4-3 and TRBJ2-1; 7 bases align to TRBD2. Losses at the gene ends were 0 bases for V and 0 bases for J; bases not matched to a gene: 5. Germline V gene sequence: CDR1 LGHNA, CDR2 YSLEER. CDR3 length equals 17 residues. The CDR3 loop reads CASSQDPPSGSYNEQFF. Written as DNA, the CDR3 is TGCGCCAGCAGCCAAGATCCCCCTAGCGGCTCCTACAATGAGCAGTTCTTC.

Concerning this clone: A far larger clone is one base from this, pointing to a likely read error. This same CDR3 is encoded by further DNA sequences in the sample. The genes are TRBV11-2 and TRBJ1-1; possibly TRBD1 for D (5 bases). CDR1 is SGHAT, CDR2 FQNNGV, per germline. The germline V and J ends were trimmed by 5 bases and 1 base, with 8 bases remaining between them. The CDR3 spans 13 residues. CDR3 sequence reads: CASSPGQNTEAFF. Written as DNA, the CDR3 is TGTGCCAGCAGCCCAGGGCAGAACACTGAAGCTTTCTTT. Together with reference TRBV11-2 and TRBJ1-1, the CDR3 gives the full variable domain: EAGVAQSPRYKIIEKRQSVAFWCNPISGHATLYWYQQILGQGPKLLIQFQNNGVVDDSQLPKDRFSAERLKGVDSTLKIQPAKLEDSAVYLCASSPGQNTEAFFGQGTRLTVV.

This clone was picked up one time. This chain connects TRBV7-3 to TRBJ1-5; D not certain. This CDR3 has 16 residues. Per the germline V gene, CDR1 is SGHTA and CDR2 is FQGTGA. With 6 bases removed from V and 11 bases from J, the gap between germline ends came to 26 bases. The CDR3 reads CASSYAYNGAWEAQHF. In DNA form, the CDR3 reads TGTGCCAGCAGTTACGCGTACAATGGCGCCTGGGAAGCCCAGCATTTT. Together with reference TRBV7-3 and TRBJ1-5, the CDR3 gives the full variable domain: GAGVSQTPSNKVTEKGKYVELRCDPISGHTALYWYRQSLGQGPEFLIYFQGTGAADDSGLPNDRFFAVRPEGSVSTLKIQRTERGDSAVYLCASSYAYNGAWEAQHFGDGTRLSIL.